The text below deals with one TCR beta chain. Its antigen is not known. As previously described, bulk TCR libraries were made using listed TCR primers. Each CDR3 protein is one row after TCRdb ran MiXCR on the PCR reads. Of approximately 550,000 distinct CDR3 sequences in the sample, around 25% are singletons; the top ten hold under 0.8%. The sample comes from a study of molecular identifiers for immune sequencing clone quantification. General study points: Over 99% of effector molecules, yet under 1% of naive-cell molecules, were held by clones above 20 RNA copies.

The authors gated naive CD8 T cells as CD8+CD4-CCR7+CD45RA+ for sorting. The origin of this receptor is a human donor in good health. Some libraries in this study had Jurkat cell RNA spiked in. The sample was naive CD8+ T cells from blood, with Jurkat cell RNA spiked in. Subset described: FACS-sorted CD8+CD4-CCR7+CD45RA+ naive T cells.

The CDR3 here is CASSDPRVTETEAFF. The CDR3 bases are TGCGCCAGCAGTGACCCCAGGGTAACGGAGACTGAAGCTTTCTTT. The V call is TRBV10-2, the J call TRBJ1-1; possible D gene TRBD1, 5 bases. The CDR3 length is 15 residues. V lost 3 bases and J 5 bases, leaving 16 bases between the germline ends. CDR1 and CDR2 from the germline V gene are WSHSY and SAAADI.